Below are 30 T cell receptor beta chains sequenced from a single sample in a study of blood T cell repertoires in COVID-19. TCRdb's copy holds only in-frame clones and misses some; the assay was immunoSEQ multiplex PCR. Seen here are approximately 250,000 clones, 86% observed once, and the top ten hold roughly 2.3%. Sequencing input: peripheral blood. The receptors derive from a man aged 30-40 years who had recovered from COVID-19.

The gene calls are TRBV5-1 and TRBJ1-2, with a weak D call TRBD1 (5 bases). Per germline, CDR1 SGHRS and CDR2 YFSETQ. V lost 2 bases to trimming and J lost 2 bases, with 10 bases between them. The CDR3 length is 14 residues. CDR3 residues: CASSFQQVNYGYTF. CDR3 sequence (DNA): TGCGCCAGCAGCTTCCAACAGGTCAACTATGGCTACACCTTC.

In its sample, this clone was seen once. The V gene is TRBV12-5, the J gene TRBJ1-5, with TRBD1 matching 8 bases. The CDR3 loop spans 17 amino acids. Germline lookup yields CDR1 LGHNT and CDR2 FRNRAP. V lost 1 base, J lost 3 bases, and 8 bases stayed unmatched. In DNA form, the CDR3 reads TGTGCTAGTGGTTTGGGCTCAGGGGGCCAGGCCAATCAGCCCCAGCATTTT. It is translated as CASGLGSGGQANQPQHF.

The chain carries TRBV5-1 and TRBJ2-7, with 7 bases identical to TRBD1. The length of the CDR3 is 15 residues. The ends lost 5 bases at V and 0 bases at J; junction bases unmatched: 8. Germline CDR1 reads SGHRS; CDR2 reads YFSETQ. In DNA form, the CDR3 reads TGCGCCAGCAGAGCCACCGGGACAGTCTCCTACGAGCAGTACTTC. This codes for CASRATGTVSYEQYF.

The J gene is TRBJ2-2, the V gene TRBV5-1; 7 bases agree with TRBD1. Germline V gene lookup returns CDR1 SGHRS and CDR2 YFSETQ. The CDR3 extends over 17 amino acids. Trimming cost V 0 bases and J 6 bases; bases outside gene matches: 11. CDR3 sequence reads: CASSLGLSRGISGELFF. CDR3 bases: TGCGCCAGCAGCTTGGGGTTGTCCAGGGGGATATCCGGGGAGCTGTTTTTT.

The chain links TRBV5-6 to TRBJ1-1; 7 bases agree with TRBD1. Germline lookup yields CDR1 SGHDT and CDR2 YYEEEE. V lost 4 bases and J lost 8; bases outside the gene matches: 11. The length of the CDR3 is 14 residues. The CDR3 DNA reads TGTGCCAGCAGCCAGCCGGACAGGCCGGTAGAAGCTTTCTTT. Protein: CASSQPDRPVEAFF.

The gene calls are TRBV11-2 and TRBJ2-1; TRBD2 matches 9 bases. CDR3 length: 14 residues. The germline V gene has CDR1 SGHAT and CDR2 FQNNGV. J lost 2 bases, V lost 6 bases, and 2 bases had no gene match. CDR3 residues: CASRLAGPYNEQFF. For the CDR3, the DNA is TGTGCCAGCAGACTAGCGGGTCCCTACAATGAGCAGTTCTTC. Based on the CDR3 plus reference TRBV11-2 and TRBJ2-1, the full variable domain is EAGVAQSPRYKIIEKRQSVAFWCNPISGHATLYWYQQILGQGPKLLIQFQNNGVVDDSQLPKDRFSAERLKGVDSTLKIQPAKLEDSAVYLCASRLAGPYNEQFFGPGTRLTVL.

This clone appeared a few times. V gene TRBV28 combines with J gene TRBJ1-2; 8 bases align to TRBD1. The CDR3 length is 12 residues. The germline CDR1 and CDR2 sequences are MDHEN and SYDVKM. V was pared by 6 bases and J by 8 bases, with 5 bases of the junction left unmatched. CDR3 region: CASRTDRVGYTF. CDR3 sequence (DNA): TGTGCCAGCAGGACGGACAGGGTCGGCTACACCTTC.

V and J are TRBV7-6 and TRBJ1-5; D is unresolved. Germline CDR1 SGHVS, CDR2 FNYEAQ. The CDR3 contains 12 residues. V was cut by 1 base and J by 9 bases, with 7 bases left in between. In DNA, the CDR3 is TGTGCCAGCAGCTTAGTACGCAGGCCCCAGCATTTT. Amino acids: CASSLVRRPQHF.

V is TRBV19 and J is TRBJ1-5, with 7 nucleotides matching TRBD1. Germline V gene sequence: CDR1 LNHDA, CDR2 SQIVND (reference sequence). V lost 4 bases, J lost 1 base, and 7 bases stayed unmatched. The CDR3 is 16 amino acids. CDR3 sequence reads: CASSTGQDLSNQPQHF. CDR3 coding DNA: TGTGCCAGTAGTACCGGACAGGATTTAAGCAATCAGCCCCAGCATTTT.

The chain employs TRBV7-2 and TRBJ1-1; a weak D match, TRBD1 (5 bases). This CDR3 is built from 16 residues. Germline CDR1 and CDR2: SGHTA and FQGNSA. Trimming took off 1 base at V and 6 bases at J, with 18 bases between the two ends. The CDR3 is CASSLVGRAGKAEAFF. As DNA, the CDR3 is TGTGCCAGCAGCTTAGTCGGCAGGGCGGGGAAGGCTGAAGCTTTCTTT.

V and J are TRBV18 and TRBJ2-1, with TRBD2 identical over 14 bases. Germline V CDR1 and CDR2: KGHSH, LQKENI. V lost 6 bases to trimming and J lost 0 bases; unmatched junction nucleotides: 10. This CDR3 has 19 residues. This CDR3 reads CASSLATSGGARSYNEQFF. For the CDR3, the DNA is TGTGCCAGCTCTCTCGCGACTAGCGGGGGGGCCCGCTCCTACAATGAGCAGTTCTTC.

The V and J genes are TRBV5-1 and TRBJ1-1; 11 bases align to TRBD1. Germline trimming cut 3 bases from V and 3 bases from J; bases unmatched to any gene: 22. The CDR3 runs 21 residues. Per the germline V gene, CDR1 is SGHRS and CDR2 is YFSETQ. The CDR3 DNA is TGCGCCAGCAGCTCAATGCCCTCTACCGCCGGGACAGGGGGTGTCTACACTGAAGCTTTCTTT. Translating it yields CASSSMPSTAGTGGVYTEAFF.

V and J are TRBV27 and TRBJ2-7, with D possibly TRBD1 on 5 matching bases. The CDR3 contains 14 residues. Germline V gene data show CDR1 as MNHEY and CDR2 as SMNVEV (reference sequence). V lost 6 bases, J lost 2 bases, and 14 bases lay in between. CDR3 coding DNA: TGTGCCAGCAGACCCTTCAGGGCCACCTACGAGCAGTACTTC. Protein sequence: CASRPFRATYEQYF.

The chain joins TRBV27 to TRBJ2-2; TRBD1 agrees at 9 bases. The CDR3 has 18 residues. The J segment lost 0 bases and the V segment lost 3 bases, leaving 8 bases of the junction unmatched. CDR1 and CDR2 from the germline V gene are MNHEY and SMNVEV (reference sequence). The CDR3 loop is CASSFYRGLGANTGELFF. In DNA, the CDR3 is TGTGCCAGCAGTTTTTACAGGGGGCTAGGGGCGAACACCGGGGAGCTGTTTTTT.

This rearrangement joins TRBV3-1 (or the pseudogene TRBV3-2) to TRBJ2-7; 9 bases match TRBD2. Germline-derived CDR1 and CDR2 are LGHDT and YNNKEL (reference sequence). J was trimmed by 5 bases and V by 2 bases; bases with no gene match: 7. The CDR3 totals 15 residues. The CDR3 loop reads CASSQHPSGVNEQYF. Written as DNA, the CDR3 is TGTGCCAGCAGCCAACATCCTAGCGGGGTAAACGAGCAGTACTTC.

V usage is TRBV30 and J usage is TRBJ2-7; 8 nucleotides line up with TRBD1. Germline V gene sequence: CDR1 GTSNPN, CDR2 SVGIG (reference sequence). This CDR3 has 12 amino acids. With V trimmed by 5 bases and J by 9 bases, 9 bases remained unmatched. CDR3 sequence: CAWRGQGIGQYF. The CDR3, as DNA: TGTGCCTGGCGAGGACAGGGAATCGGGCAGTACTTC.

V and J are TRBV4-1 and TRBJ1-2, with 8 bases fitting TRBD1. J gave up 4 bases and V 0 bases, and 4 bases lay outside the gene matches. The germline V gene has CDR1 MGHRA and CDR2 YSYEKL. The CDR3 is made up of 15 amino acids. In nucleotides, the CDR3 is TGCGCCAGCAGCCAAGAAGGGACAGGCATCTATGGCTACACCTTC. Translated, it gives CASSQEGTGIYGYTF.

The CDR3: CACTGGGPEAFF. The CDR3 nucleotides are TGTGCCTGTACGGGCGGGGGGCCTGAAGCTTTCTTT. V and J are TRBV7-9 and TRBJ1-1, with D maybe TRBD1 (6 bases). The CDR3 has 12 residues. Germline V CDR1 and CDR2: SEHNR, FQNEAQ (reference sequence). V lost 11 bases and J 6 bases, leaving 16 bases between the germline ends. The complete variable domain, with remaining parts taken from reference TRBV7-9 and TRBJ1-1, reads DTGVSQNPRHKITKRGQNVTFRCDPISEHNRLYWYRQTLGQGPEFLTYFQNEAQLEKSRLLSDRFSAERPKGSFSTLEIQRTEQGDSAMYLCACTGGGPEAFFGQGTRLTVV.

This clone was counted once. The rearrangement joins TRBV19 to TRBJ2-7; D uncertain. The V end was cut by 5 bases, the J end by 4 bases, with 9 bases between. There are 12 residues in the CDR3. The germline CDR1 and CDR2 sequences are LNHDA and SQIVND (reference sequence). The DNA of the CDR3 is TGTGCCAGTAGTGAAACTAAATACGAGCAGTACTTC. Translating gives CASSETKYEQYF.

The J gene is TRBJ2-3, the V gene TRBV6-5; a possible D gene is TRBD1 (6 bases). Looked up from germline, CDR1 is MNHEY and CDR2 is SVGAGI. With 11 bases removed from V and 3 bases from J, the gap between germline ends came to 15 bases. CDR3 length equals 13 residues. CDR3 sequence (DNA): TGTGCCTCAAATAGGGGGAATACAGATACGCAGTATTTT. This codes for CASNRGNTDTQYF.

This chain joins TRBV9 and TRBJ2-5, with D perhaps TRBD2 (7 bases). In germline, CDR1 is SGDLS, CDR2 YYNGEE. The V and J ends lost 2 bases and 7 bases respectively, with 15 bases between them. The CDR3 extends over 14 amino acids. CDR3 sequence (DNA): TGTGCCAGCAGCGTTGGGGGGGTACAGGGGACCCAGTACTTC. Protein product: CASSVGGVQGTQYF. The entire variable domain, with the rest obtained from reference TRBV9 and TRBJ2-5, is as follows: DSGVTQTPKHLITATGQRVTLRCSPRSGDLSVYWYQQSLDQGLQFLIQYYNGEERAKGNILERFSAQQFPDLHSELNLSSLELGDSALYFCASSVGGVQGTQYFGPGTRLLVL.

V is TRBV5-4 and J is TRBJ2-6; D possibly corresponds to TRBD2 (5 bases). V was trimmed by 2 bases and J by 4 bases, leaving 13 bases between them. Germline CDR1 and CDR2: SGHNT and YYREEE (reference sequence). The CDR3 runs 16 residues. In DNA form, the CDR3 reads TGTGCCAGCAGCTTCGGACTTTCGGCGGGGGCCAACGTCCTGACTTTC. Translating gives CASSFGLSAGANVLTF.

The chain combines TRBV15 with TRBJ1-1, with TRBD1 matching 10 bases. Germline-derived CDR1 and CDR2 are LNHNV and YYDKDF (reference sequence). The CDR3 runs 13 residues. V shed 3 bases, J shed 8 bases, and the junction held 3 bases outside the gene matches. The CDR3 nucleotides read TGTGCCACCAGCAGGGGGGACAGGGGAGAAGCTTTCTTT. It yields the protein CATSRGDRGEAFF. The variable domain in full, completed from reference TRBV15 and TRBJ1-1, reads DAMVIQNPRYQVTQFGKPVTLSCSQTLNHNVMYWYQQKSSQAPKLLFHYYDKDFNNEADTPDNFQSRRPNTSFCFLDIRSPGLGDTAMYLCATSRGDRGEAFFGQGTRLTVV.

The chain links TRBV19 to TRBJ2-3; possible D gene TRBD1, 5 bases. CDR3 size: 17 residues. Germline values: CDR1 LNHDA, CDR2 SQIVND (reference sequence). The germline V and J ends were trimmed by 3 bases and 2 bases, with 18 bases remaining between them. The chain's CDR3 is CASSISQAPRSTDTQYF. The CDR3 bases are TGTGCCAGTAGTATTTCACAGGCCCCTCGCTCCACAGATACGCAGTATTTT.

V and J are TRBV7-9 and TRBJ1-1, with D unclear. Between the trimmed V and J ends, which lost 5 bases and 4 bases, there was a span of 14 bases. This CDR3 has 14 residues. Germline CDR1 SEHNR, CDR2 FQNEAQ (reference sequence). This chain's CDR3 is CASSNMGVGTEAFF. The DNA of the CDR3 is TGTGCCAGCAGCAACATGGGCGTCGGCACTGAAGCTTTCTTT.

This chain links TRBV19 with TRBJ2-5; 8 bases align to TRBD1. The CDR3 spans 13 residues. Trimming took 6 bases from V and 4 from J; bases not matched to a gene: 4. The germline CDR1 and CDR2 sequences are LNHDA and SQIVND (reference sequence). The CDR3 loop is CASRQTGGETQYF. The CDR3, as DNA: TGTGCCAGTAGACAAACAGGGGGAGAGACCCAGTACTTC.

This rearrangement joins TRBV11-2 to TRBJ2-7, with 9 positions matching TRBD1. V lost 5 bases and J lost 3; bases outside the gene matches: 11. CDR1 is SGHAT, CDR2 FQNNGV, per germline. The CDR3 is 16 residues long. The CDR3 coding sequence is TGTGCCAGCAGCGCCTCCGGGACAGGGTATTACTACGAGCAGTACTTC. Translated, it gives CASSASGTGYYYEQYF.

V and J are TRBV7-2 and TRBJ2-5; the D is unclear. Trimming removed 2 bases from V and 0 bases from J, with 7 bases in between. Germline assignment: CDR1 SGHTA and CDR2 FQGNSA. CDR3 length: 14 amino acids. In nucleotides, the CDR3 is TGTGCCAGCAGCTTATCCGCGTACCAAGAGACCCAGTACTTC. Amino acids: CASSLSAYQETQYF.

J is TRBJ2-5 and V is TRBV9, with D possibly matching TRBD2 (5 bases). Trimming removed 0 bases at V and 4 bases at J, with 16 bases between. The germline V gene has CDR1 SGDLS and CDR2 YYNGEE. The CDR3 is made up of 16 amino acids. The CDR3 DNA is TGTGCCAGCAGCGTAGGAGGGCCGATATTCGGAGAGACCCAGTACTTC. This encodes CASSVGGPIFGETQYF.

This chain connects TRBV27 to TRBJ1-1; TRBD1 agrees at 7 bases. This CDR3 is built from 14 residues. Germline assignment: CDR1 MNHEY and CDR2 SMNVEV (reference sequence). With V trimmed by 6 bases and J by 0 bases, 4 bases remained unmatched. The CDR3 DNA follows: TGTGCCAGCAGGGGACAGAGCATGAACACTGAAGCTTTCTTT. It yields the protein CASRGQSMNTEAFF.